The 24 T cell receptor beta chains below were found in one sample sequenced in a study of identical twins (dated by TCRdb to 2016 to 2018). The library was generated by 5' RACE. The run used an Illumina HiSeq 2000. TCRdb reanalyzed the raw reads on its own, using fastp at Q25 for trimming and MiXCR for clone calling, and kept in-frame beta chains. Rows matching on CDR3 protein sequence are summarized as one entry with the most common DNA and genes. The sample table lists under 300,000 distinct CDR3 sequences, more than 13% of them with a count of one. Around 8.3% of the sample is held by the ten biggest clonotypes. Sequenced: memory (CD45RO+) T cells sorted from blood. Taken with the paper, the label for cell subset or site translates to: CD45RO+ enriched T cells. All receptors come from a woman aged 18-29 years in good health.

This clonotype was counted many times. The chain uses TRBV30 and TRBJ1-2; the D gene is possibly TRBD1 (5 bases). CDR3 size: 14 residues. Trimming took off 2 bases at V and 2 bases at J, with 12 bases between the two ends. Germline CDR1 reads GTSNPN; CDR2 reads SVGIG (reference sequence). DNA for the CDR3: TGTGCCTGGAGTCGGGGCAGGGCCAACTATGGCTACACCTTC. Protein: CAWSRGRANYGYTF.

V is TRBV20-1 and J is TRBJ1-1; no clear D. Trimming pared 0 bases from V and 1 base from J, leaving 9 bases between. CDR1 and CDR2 (germline): DFQATT, SNEGSKA (reference sequence). The CDR3 is 14 residues long. As DNA, the CDR3 is TGCAGTGCTAGAGATCAGCACTCGAACACTGAAGCTTTCTTT. It codes for CSARDQHSNTEAFF.

V and J are TRBV7-8 and TRBJ1-1, with D uncertain. The germline CDR1 and CDR2 sequences are SGHVS and FQNEAQ. The V and J ends lost 3 bases and 5 bases respectively, with 10 bases between them. This CDR3 contains 13 residues. CDR3 sequence reads: CASSFRRTTEAFF. CDR3 DNA: TGTGCCAGCAGCTTTAGGCGCACAACTGAAGCTTTCTTT. Full variable domain (outside the CDR3, taken from reference TRBV7-8 and TRBJ1-1): GAGVSQSPRYKVAKRGQDVALRCDPISGHVSLFWYQQALGQGPEFLTYFQNEAQLDKSGLPSDRFFAERPEGSVSTLKIQRTQQEDSAVYLCASSFRRTTEAFFGQGTRLTVV.

The J gene is TRBJ1-1, the V gene TRBV5-1; perhaps TRBD1 as D (5 bases). Trimming removed 6 bases from V and 1 base from J, with 13 bases in between. The CDR3 has 14 amino acids. Per the germline V gene, CDR1 is SGHRS and CDR2 is YFSETQ. CDR3 region: CASNLGTKNTEAFF. CDR3 nucleotides: TGCGCCAGCAACTTAGGGACGAAGAACACTGAAGCTTTCTTT.

Only a few counts were recorded for this clonotype. J is TRBJ1-6 and V is TRBV5-1, with D perhaps TRBD1 (5 bases). This CDR3 has 14 amino acids. CDR1 SGHRS and CDR2 YFSETQ come from the germline V gene. V lost 4 bases to trimming and J lost 11 bases, with 16 bases between them. The CDR3 protein is CASSDSMRGTPLHF. Written as DNA, the CDR3 is TGCGCCAGCAGCGACTCTATGAGGGGAACACCCCTCCACTTT.

This clonotype occurred a few times. The rearrangement uses TRBV20-1 and TRBJ2-2; TRBD1 matches at 9 bases. Germline-derived CDR1 and CDR2 are DFQATT and SNEGSKA (reference sequence). J lost 7 bases, V lost 6 bases, and 6 bases had no gene match. CDR3 size: 13 residues. CDR3 in DNA: TGCAGTGCCCCGGGACAGGGAGACGGGGAGCTGTTTTTT. Encoded protein: CSAPGQGDGELFF.

This rearrangement joins TRBV10-2 to TRBJ2-4; 9 positions agree with TRBD2. The germline V gene encodes CDR1 WSHSY and CDR2 SAAADI. Trimming removed 7 bases from V and 4 bases from J; junction bases left unmatched: 2. This CDR3 spans 13 amino acids. The CDR3 nucleotides read TGCGCCAGCACCCTAGCGGGGAAAAACATTCAGTACTTC. Translated: CASTLAGKNIQYF.

The CDR3 loop is CASSLGQGMSGYTF. CDR3 bases: TGTGCCAGCAGCTTGGGACAGGGGATGTCTGGCTACACCTTC. The chain employs TRBV5-6 and TRBJ1-2; TRBD1 agrees at 8 bases. The CDR3 runs 14 residues. Per the germline V gene, CDR1 is SGHDT and CDR2 is YYEEEE. Trimming at V came to 0 bases and at J to 7 bases, leaving 5 bases not matched to a gene.

The rearrangement joins TRBV5-1 to TRBJ2-1; D is unresolved. V gave up 0 bases and J gave up 3 bases, with 4 bases separating them. The V gene's germline CDR1 is SGHRS and CDR2 YFSETQ. The CDR3 totals 13 residues. For the CDR3, the DNA is TGCGCCAGCAGCTTGGTGCGCTACAATGAGCAGTTCTTC. Amino acids: CASSLVRYNEQFF.

The chain carries TRBV20-1 and TRBJ1-3; 9 bases map to TRBD1. Germline CDR1 DFQATT, CDR2 SNEGSKA (reference sequence). The CDR3 runs to 17 residues. Losses at the gene ends were 3 bases for V and 3 bases for J; bases not matched to a gene: 12. The CDR3 loop reads CSASAPWDRAGGNTIYF. CDR3 coding DNA: TGCAGTGCTAGTGCCCCCTGGGACAGGGCGGGTGGAAACACCATATATTTT.

The chain is built from TRBV5-1 and TRBJ1-1; D is uncertain. The CDR3 consists of 15 residues. The V gene's germline CDR1 is SGHRS and CDR2 YFSETQ. V was shortened by 3 bases and J by 2 bases, with 14 bases between the two germline ends. CDR3 amino acids: CASSWRAVSNTEAFF. The CDR3 bases are TGCGCCAGCAGCTGGAGGGCGGTGTCAAACACTGAAGCTTTCTTT.

CDR3 sequence (DNA): TGTGCCAGCGGGCGGGCAAGAGCAGAGACCCAGTACTTC. This codes for CASGRARAETQYF. V and J are TRBV5-6 and TRBJ2-5, with D possibly matching TRBD2 (5 bases). The CDR3 is made up of 13 amino acids. CDR1 and CDR2 from the germline V gene are SGHDT and YYEEEE. V was clipped by 7 bases and J by 4 bases, with 14 bases between them.

Only a few counts were recorded for this clonotype. The V call is TRBV7-2, the J call TRBJ2-1, with 8 bases fitting TRBD2. The CDR3 runs 14 residues. The germline V gene has CDR1 SGHTA and CDR2 FQGNSA. Trimming cost V 5 bases and J 2 bases; bases outside gene matches: 2. The DNA for the CDR3 is TGTGCCAGCAGCCGGGAGGGCCCCTACAATGAGCAGTTCTTC. Its translation is CASSREGPYNEQFF.

This rearrangement joins TRBV6-1 to TRBJ2-7; TRBD1 matches at 8 bases. The CDR3 is made up of 13 amino acids. Germline CDR1 and CDR2: MNHNS and SASEGT. The J segment lost 0 bases and the V segment lost 6 bases, leaving 1 base of the junction unmatched. In DNA form, the CDR3 reads TGTGCCAGCAGACAGGGGGGCTCCTACGAGCAGTACTTC. Amino acid sequence: CASRQGGSYEQYF.

The chain couples TRBV12-3 or TRBV12-4 to TRBJ2-1; 10 bases agree with TRBD2. The CDR3 loop spans 15 amino acids. V lost 3 bases, J lost 10 bases, and 9 bases stayed unmatched. The CDR3 protein is CASSFPSGGAGEQFF. The DNA of the CDR3 is TGTGCCAGCAGTTTCCCCAGCGGGGGGGCAGGGGAGCAGTTCTTC.

Many counts were recorded for this clonotype. The J gene is TRBJ2-3, the V gene TRBV7-2, with 10 nucleotides matching TRBD2. Germline V gives CDR1 SGHTA, CDR2 FQGNSA. V was clipped by 2 bases and J by 4 bases; unmatched bases: 3. This CDR3 is built from 15 residues. CDR3 protein: CASSLLAGASDTQYF. The CDR3 nucleotides read TGTGCCAGCAGCTTACTAGCGGGGGCCTCAGATACGCAGTATTTT. The full variable domain, its missing parts supplied by reference TRBV7-2 and TRBJ2-3, is GAGVSQSPSNKVTEKGKDVELRCDPISGHTALYWYRQSLGQGLEFLIYFQGNSAPDKSGLPSDRFSAERTGGSVSTLTIQRTQQEDSAVYLCASSLLAGASDTQYFGPGTRLTVL.

This clonotype was seen more than once but under ten times. The rearrangement joins TRBV7-6 to TRBJ1-1, with 7 bases matching TRBD1. The CDR3 has 14 amino acids. Germline trimming cut 6 bases from V and 3 bases from J; bases unmatched to any gene: 7. Per the germline V gene, CDR1 is SGHVS and CDR2 is FNYEAQ. CDR3 loop: CASSPGGRYTEAFF. CDR3 DNA: TGTGCCAGCAGTCCAGGGGGGCGATACACTGAAGCTTTCTTT.

This clonotype was seen repeatedly, ten times or more. This sequence joins TRBV19 and TRBJ1-4; D remains ambiguous. The CDR3 consists of 12 residues. V was trimmed by 6 bases and J by 8 bases, leaving 10 bases between them. Germline V gene data show CDR1 as LNHDA and CDR2 as SQIVND (reference sequence). The DNA of the CDR3 is TGTGCCAGTAGCCATCTCGGCGAAAAACTGTTTTTT. Translation: CASSHLGEKLFF.

The V call is TRBV12-3 or TRBV12-4, the J call TRBJ1-3; D possibly corresponds to TRBD1 (5 bases). V was trimmed by 7 bases and J by 2 bases, leaving 9 bases between them. The length of the CDR3 is 13 residues. CDR3 region: CASTTETGNTIYF. In nucleotides, the CDR3 is TGTGCCAGCACGACAGAGACTGGAAACACCATATATTTT.

This clonotype was observed a few times. This chain links TRBV6-5 with TRBJ1-1, with D perhaps matching TRBD1 (5 bases). Germline loops: CDR1 MNHEY, CDR2 SVGAGI. The CDR3 runs 16 residues. The ends were cut back, 2 bases at V and 1 base at J, with 14 bases in the middle. The CDR3 sequence: CASSYASRDENTEAFF. In nucleotides, the CDR3 is TGTGCCAGCAGTTACGCCTCCAGGGACGAGAACACTGAAGCTTTCTTT.

The chain carries TRBV15 and TRBJ2-3, with D unresolved. Germline CDR1 reads LNHNV; CDR2 reads YYDKDF (reference sequence). The CDR3 runs 15 residues. Trimming removed 0 bases at V and 6 bases at J, with 13 bases between. CDR3 sequence: CATSRDQPGSDTQYF. The CDR3 DNA sequence: TGTGCCACCAGCAGAGATCAGCCTGGCTCCGATACGCAGTATTTT.

The rearrangement uses TRBV3-1 and TRBJ2-3, with 11 bases lining up with TRBD2. Germline-derived CDR1 and CDR2 are LGHDT and YNNKEL (reference sequence). After removal of 3 bases from V and 2 bases from J, the junction contained 4 bases not matched to a gene. The CDR3 extends over 16 amino acids. The CDR3 sequence is CASSHYSGRATDTQYF. In nucleotides, the CDR3 is TGTGCCAGCAGCCATTATAGCGGGAGGGCCACAGATACGCAGTATTTT.

This clonotype has at least ten counts. DNA for the CDR3: TGTGCCAGCAGTATTAGCGGGGGTTACAATGAGCAGTTCTTC. Translating it yields CASSISGGYNEQFF. The chain recombines TRBV12-3 or TRBV12-4 with TRBJ2-1, with 9 bases that match TRBD2. CDR3 length equals 14 residues. Germline trimming cut 5 bases from V and 4 bases from J; bases unmatched to any gene: 3.

The CDR3 region has the DNA TGTGCCAGCAGCCACCTCTCAGGGGGGTTGCCAGATACGCAGTATTTT. The encoded protein is CASSHLSGGLPDTQYF. This chain connects TRBV5-4 to TRBJ2-3, with D tentatively TRBD1 (7 bases). Looked up from germline, CDR1 is SGHNT and CDR2 is YYREEE (reference sequence). This CDR3 contains 16 residues. V was clipped by 4 bases and J by 4 bases, with 19 bases between them. Full variable domain (remainder filled in from reference TRBV5-4 and TRBJ2-3): ETGVTQSPTHLIKTRGQQVTLRCSSQSGHNTVSWYQQALGQGPQFIFQYYREEENGRGNFPPRFSGLQFPNYSSELNVNALELDDSALYLCASSHLSGGLPDTQYFGPGTRLTVL.